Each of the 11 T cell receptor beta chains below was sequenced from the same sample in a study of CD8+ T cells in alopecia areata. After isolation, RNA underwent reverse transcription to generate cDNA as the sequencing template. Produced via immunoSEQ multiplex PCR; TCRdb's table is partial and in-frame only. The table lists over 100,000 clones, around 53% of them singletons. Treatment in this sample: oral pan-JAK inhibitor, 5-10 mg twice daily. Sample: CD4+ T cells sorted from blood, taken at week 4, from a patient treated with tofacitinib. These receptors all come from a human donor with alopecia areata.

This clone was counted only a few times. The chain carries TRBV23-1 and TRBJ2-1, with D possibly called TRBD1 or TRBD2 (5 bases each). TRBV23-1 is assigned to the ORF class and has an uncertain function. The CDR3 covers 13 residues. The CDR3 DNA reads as TGCGCTCTGGATGGGGGAGAGAGGAATGAGCAGTTCTTC. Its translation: CALDGGERNEQFF.

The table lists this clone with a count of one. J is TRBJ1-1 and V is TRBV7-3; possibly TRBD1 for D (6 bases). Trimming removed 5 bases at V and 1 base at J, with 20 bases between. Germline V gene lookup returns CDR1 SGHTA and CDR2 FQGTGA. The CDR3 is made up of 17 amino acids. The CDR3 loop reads CASSANRDTAGNTEAFF. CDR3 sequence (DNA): TGTGCCAGCAGCGCCAACCGGGACACCGCAGGGAACACTGAAGCTTTCTTT. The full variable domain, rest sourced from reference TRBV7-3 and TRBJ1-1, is GAGVSQTPSNKVTEKGKYVELRCDPISGHTALYWYRQSLGQGPEFLIYFQGTGAADDSGLPNDRFFAVRPEGSVSTLKIQRTERGDSAVYLCASSANRDTAGNTEAFFGQGTRLTVV.

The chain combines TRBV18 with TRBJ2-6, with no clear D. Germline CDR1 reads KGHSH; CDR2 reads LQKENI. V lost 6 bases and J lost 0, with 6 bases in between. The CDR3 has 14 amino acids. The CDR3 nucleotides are TGTGCCAGCTCCGTTTCCTCTGGGGCCAACGTCCTGACTTTC. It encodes CASSVSSGANVLTF.

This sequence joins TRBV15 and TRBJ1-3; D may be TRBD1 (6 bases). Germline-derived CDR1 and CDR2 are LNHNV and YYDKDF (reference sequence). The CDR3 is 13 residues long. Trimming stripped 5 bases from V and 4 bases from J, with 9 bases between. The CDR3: CATSDGQGNTIYF. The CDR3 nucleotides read TGTGCCACCAGCGACGGACAGGGAAACACCATATATTTT.

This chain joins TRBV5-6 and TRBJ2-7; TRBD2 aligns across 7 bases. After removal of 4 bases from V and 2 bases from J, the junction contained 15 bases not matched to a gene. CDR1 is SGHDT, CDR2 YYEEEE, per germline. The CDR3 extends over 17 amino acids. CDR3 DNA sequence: TGTGCCAGCAGCCAGAAGCGGGATTCACCTACTACCTACGAGCAGTACTTC. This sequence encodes CASSQKRDSPTTYEQYF.

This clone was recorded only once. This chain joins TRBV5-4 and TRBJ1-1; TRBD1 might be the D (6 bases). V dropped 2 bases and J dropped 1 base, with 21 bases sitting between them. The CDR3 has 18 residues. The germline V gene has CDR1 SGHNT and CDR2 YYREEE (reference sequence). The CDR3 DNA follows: TGTGCCAGCAGCTTCGACAGGACAACGGCAGGAGAGAACACTGAAGCTTTCTTT. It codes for CASSFDRTTAGENTEAFF.

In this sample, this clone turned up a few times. The DNA for the CDR3 is TGTGCCAGTGGGGAAGGGGAGACCCAGTACTTC. It translates to CASGEGETQYF. This chain joins TRBV19 and TRBJ2-5; D is unresolved. With 8 bases removed from V and 5 bases from J, the gap between germline ends came to 9 bases. Per the germline V gene, CDR1 is LNHDA and CDR2 is SQIVND (reference sequence). The CDR3 loop spans 11 amino acids.

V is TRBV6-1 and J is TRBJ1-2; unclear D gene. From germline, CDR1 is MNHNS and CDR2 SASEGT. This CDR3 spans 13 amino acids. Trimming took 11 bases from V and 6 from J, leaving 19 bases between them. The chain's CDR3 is CAHGIVERHGYTF. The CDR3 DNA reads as TGTGCCCACGGTATAGTAGAGCGACATGGCTACACCTTC.

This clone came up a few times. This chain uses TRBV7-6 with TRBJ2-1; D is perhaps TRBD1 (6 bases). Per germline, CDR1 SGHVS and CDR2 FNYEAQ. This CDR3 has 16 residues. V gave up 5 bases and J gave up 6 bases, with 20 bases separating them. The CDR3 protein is CASSPLPGTITNEQFF. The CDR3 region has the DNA TGTGCCAGCAGCCCGCTCCCCGGGACAATTACCAATGAGCAGTTCTTC.

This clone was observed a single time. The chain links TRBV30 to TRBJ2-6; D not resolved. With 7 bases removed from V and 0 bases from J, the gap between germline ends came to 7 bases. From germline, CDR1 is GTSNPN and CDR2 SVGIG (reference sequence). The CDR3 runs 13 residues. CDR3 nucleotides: TGTGCCTCCTCCACCTCTGGGGCCAACGTCCTGACTTTC. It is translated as CASSTSGANVLTF.

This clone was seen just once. The CDR3 here is CASSEYSPDTQYF. The CDR3 bases are TGTGCCAGCAGTGAATATTCCCCAGATACGCAGTATTTT. The chain links TRBV25-1 to TRBJ2-3, with D unclear. With 0 bases removed from V and 4 bases from J, the gap between germline ends came to 5 bases. CDR3 size: 13 residues. Germline CDR1 and CDR2: MGHDK and SYGVNS.